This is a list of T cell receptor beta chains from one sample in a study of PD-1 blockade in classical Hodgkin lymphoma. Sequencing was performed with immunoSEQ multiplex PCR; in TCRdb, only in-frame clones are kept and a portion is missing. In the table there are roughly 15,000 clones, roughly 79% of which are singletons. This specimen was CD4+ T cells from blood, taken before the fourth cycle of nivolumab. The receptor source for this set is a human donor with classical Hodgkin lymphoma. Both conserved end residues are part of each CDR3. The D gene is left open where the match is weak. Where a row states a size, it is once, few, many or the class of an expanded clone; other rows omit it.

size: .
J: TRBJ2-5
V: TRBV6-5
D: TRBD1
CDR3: CASTLTGGAETQYF
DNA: TGTGCCAGCACCCTGACAGGGGGCGCTGAGACCCAGTACTTC

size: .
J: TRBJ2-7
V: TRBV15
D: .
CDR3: CATSRALGASSYEQYF
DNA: TGTGCCACCAGCAGAGCTTTGGGGGCCAGCTCCTACGAGCAGTACTTC

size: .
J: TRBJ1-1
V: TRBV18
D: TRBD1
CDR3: CASSKGAGTEAFF
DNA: TGTGCCAGCTCAAAGGGGGCGGGTACTGAAGCTTTCTTT

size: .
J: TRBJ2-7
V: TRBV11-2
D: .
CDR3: CASSLDWAAAYEQYF
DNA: TGTGCCAGCAGCTTAGATTGGGCGGCCGCCTACGAGCAGTACTTC

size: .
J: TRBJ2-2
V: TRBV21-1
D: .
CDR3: CASSKAGVRTGELFF
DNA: TGTGCCAGCAGCAAAGCGGGAGTACGAACCGGGGAGCTGTTTTTT

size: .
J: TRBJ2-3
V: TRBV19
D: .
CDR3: CASSITGVNTDTQYF
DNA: TGTGCCAGTAGTATAACGGGGGTTAACACAGATACGCAGTATTTT

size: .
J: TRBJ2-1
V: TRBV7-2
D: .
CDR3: CASSPPFPVEEQFF
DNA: TGTGCCAGCAGCCCACCGTTTCCCGTGGAAGAGCAGTTCTTC

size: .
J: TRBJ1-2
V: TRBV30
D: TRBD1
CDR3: CAWSGPLSGGRHGYTF
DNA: TGTGCCTGGAGTGGACCCCTGTCAGGGGGTAGGCATGGCTACACCTTC

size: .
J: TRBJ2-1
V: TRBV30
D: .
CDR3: CAWSSLNEQFF
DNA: TGTGCCTGGAGTAGTTTGAATGAGCAGTTCTTC

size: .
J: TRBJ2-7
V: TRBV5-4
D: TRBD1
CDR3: CASSPGTEYSYEQYF
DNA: TGTGCCAGCAGCCCCGGGACAGAATACTCCTACGAGCAGTACTTC

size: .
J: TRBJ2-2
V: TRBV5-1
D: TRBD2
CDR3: CASSLGLAGVSGELFF
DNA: TGCGCCAGCAGCTTGGGACTAGCGGGAGTTTCGGGGGAGCTGTTTTTT

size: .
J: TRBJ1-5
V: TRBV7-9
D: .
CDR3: CASSLNSIQPQHF
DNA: TGTGCCAGCAGCTTGAACAGCATCCAGCCCCAGCATTTT

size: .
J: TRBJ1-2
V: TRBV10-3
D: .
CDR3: CAISEEVAGYTF
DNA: TGTGCCATCAGTGAGGAGGTAGCTGGCTACACCTTC

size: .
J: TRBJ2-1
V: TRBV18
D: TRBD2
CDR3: CASSPLAGVNEQFF
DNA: TGTGCCAGCTCACCGTTAGCGGGAGTTAATGAGCAGTTCTTC

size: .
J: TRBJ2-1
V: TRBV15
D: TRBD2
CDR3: CATSRDLGGRASEQFF
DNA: TGTGCCACCAGCAGAGATCTTGGCGGGAGGGCTTCTGAGCAGTTCTTC

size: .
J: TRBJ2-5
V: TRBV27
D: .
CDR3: CASSRGRAETETQYF
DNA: TGTGCCAGCAGTCGGGGCAGGGCCGAAACAGAGACCCAGTACTTC

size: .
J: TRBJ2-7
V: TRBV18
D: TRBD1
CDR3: CASSPRLPGTGSHEQYF
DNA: TGTGCCAGCTCACCACGACTCCCCGGGACAGGGTCCCACGAGCAGTACTTC

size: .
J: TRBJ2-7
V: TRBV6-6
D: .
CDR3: CASTNSGEQYF
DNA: TGTGCCAGCACCAATAGTGGCGAGCAGTACTTC

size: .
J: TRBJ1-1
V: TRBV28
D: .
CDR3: CASSSLGSFRAFF
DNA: TGTGCCAGCAGTTCCCTCGGATCCTTCCGGGCTTTCTTT

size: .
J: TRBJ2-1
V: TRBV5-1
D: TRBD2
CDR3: CASSLVPSGGVHNEQFF
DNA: TGCGCCAGCAGCTTGGTACCTTCGGGGGGGGTACACAATGAGCAGTTCTTC

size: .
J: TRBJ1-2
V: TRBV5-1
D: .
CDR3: CASSLDFGGYTF
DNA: TGCGCCAGCAGCTTGGATTTCGGTGGCTACACCTTC

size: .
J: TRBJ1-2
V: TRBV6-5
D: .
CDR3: CASSSYGTDYGYTF
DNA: TGTGCCAGCAGTTCCTACGGGACGGACTATGGCTACACCTTC

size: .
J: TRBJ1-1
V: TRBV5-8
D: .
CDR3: CASSLYTRTGSTDTEAFF
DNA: TGTGCCAGCAGCTTGTATACTCGTACAGGGTCTACCGACACTGAAGCTTTCTTT

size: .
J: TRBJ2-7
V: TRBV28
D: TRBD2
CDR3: CASSLGGSSEQYF
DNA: TGTGCCAGCAGTTTAGGCGGGAGCAGCGAGCAGTACTTC

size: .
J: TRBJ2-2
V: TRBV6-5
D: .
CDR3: CASSSPPGELFF
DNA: TGTGCCAGCAGTTCTCCCCCCGGGGAGCTGTTTTTT

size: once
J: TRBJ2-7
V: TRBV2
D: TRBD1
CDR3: CAGRDRDYEQYF
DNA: TGTGCCGGCCGGGACAGGGACTACGAGCAGTACTTC

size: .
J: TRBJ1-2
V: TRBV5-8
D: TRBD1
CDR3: CASSRPGQNYGYTF
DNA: TGTGCCAGCAGCAGGCCGGGACAGAACTATGGCTACACCTTC

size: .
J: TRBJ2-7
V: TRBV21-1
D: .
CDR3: CASSNKARRTLSSYEQYF
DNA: TGTGCCAGCAGCAACAAAGCCCGACGGACTCTTAGCTCCTACGAGCAGTACTTC

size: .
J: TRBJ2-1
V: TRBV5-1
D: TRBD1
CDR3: CASSRTRDRETFSYNEQFF
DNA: TGCGCCAGCAGCCGGACCCGGGACAGGGAAACTTTCTCCTACAATGAGCAGTTCTTC

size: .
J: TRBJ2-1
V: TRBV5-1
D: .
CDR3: CASSFGGPGDEQFF
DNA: TGCGCCAGCAGCTTCGGGGGGCCAGGAGATGAGCAGTTCTTC

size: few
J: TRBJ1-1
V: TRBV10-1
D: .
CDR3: CASSETGTSWTEAFF
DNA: TGCGCCAGCAGTGAGACCGGGACTTCTTGGACTGAAGCTTTCTTT

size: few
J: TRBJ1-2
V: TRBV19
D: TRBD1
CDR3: CASSTPGQSYGYTF
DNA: TGTGCCAGTAGTACCCCGGGACAGAGCTATGGCTACACCTTC

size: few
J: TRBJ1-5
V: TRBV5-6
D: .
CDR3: CASSLTPPEYSNQPQHF
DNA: TGTGCCAGCAGCTTGACCCCCCCCGAGTATAGCAATCAGCCCCAGCATTTT

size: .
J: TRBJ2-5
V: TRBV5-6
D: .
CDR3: CASSLDRGIKETQYF
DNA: TGTGCCAGCAGCTTAGATAGGGGGATTAAAGAGACCCAGTACTTC

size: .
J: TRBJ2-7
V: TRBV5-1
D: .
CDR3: CASSLQGQSYEQYF
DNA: TGCGCCAGCAGCTTGCAAGGACAGAGCTACGAGCAGTACTTC

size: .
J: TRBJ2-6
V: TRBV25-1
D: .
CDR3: CASSERRSGSGANVLTF
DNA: TGTGCCAGCAGTGAACGCAGGTCTGGCTCTGGGGCCAACGTCCTGACTTTC

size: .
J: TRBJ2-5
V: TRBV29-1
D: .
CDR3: CSVVEGETQYF
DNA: TGCAGCGTTGTAGAGGGGGAGACCCAGTACTTC

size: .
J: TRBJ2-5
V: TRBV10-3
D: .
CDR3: CAISATGTQETQYF
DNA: TGTGCCATCAGTGCAACGGGGACCCAAGAGACCCAGTACTTC

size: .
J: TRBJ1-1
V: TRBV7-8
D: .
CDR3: CASKNRAENTEAFF
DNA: TGTGCCAGCAAGAACAGGGCGGAGAACACTGAAGCTTTCTTT

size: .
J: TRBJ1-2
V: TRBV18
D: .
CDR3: CASSELQGYGYTF
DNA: TGTGCCAGCTCAGAGCTACAGGGCTATGGCTACACCTTC

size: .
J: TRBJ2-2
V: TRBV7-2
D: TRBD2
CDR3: CASSLVGTSGRSDTGELFF
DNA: TGTGCCAGCAGCTTAGTCGGGACTAGCGGGAGGTCGGACACCGGGGAGCTGTTTTTT